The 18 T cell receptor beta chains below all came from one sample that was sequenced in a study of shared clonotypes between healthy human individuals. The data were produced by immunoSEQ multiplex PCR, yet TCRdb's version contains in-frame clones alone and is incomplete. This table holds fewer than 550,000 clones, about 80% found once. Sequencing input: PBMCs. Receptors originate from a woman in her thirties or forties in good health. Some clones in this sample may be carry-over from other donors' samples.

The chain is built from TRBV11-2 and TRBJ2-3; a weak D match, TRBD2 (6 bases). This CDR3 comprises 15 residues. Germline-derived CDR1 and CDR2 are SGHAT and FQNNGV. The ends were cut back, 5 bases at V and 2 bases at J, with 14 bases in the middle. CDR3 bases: TGTGCCAGCAGCCTACGCGGGATCTCCACAGATACGCAGTATTTT. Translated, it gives CASSLRGISTDTQYF.

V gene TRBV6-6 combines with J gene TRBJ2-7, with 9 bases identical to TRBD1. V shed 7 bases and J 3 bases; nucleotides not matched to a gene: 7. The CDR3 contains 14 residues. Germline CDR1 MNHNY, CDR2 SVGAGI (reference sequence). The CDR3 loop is CASNQPGQGYEQYF. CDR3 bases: TGTGCCAGCAACCAACCGGGACAGGGCTACGAGCAGTACTTC.

DNA for the CDR3: TGTGCCAGCAGTGAGGACGCGGCTAACTATGGCTACACCTTC. Encoded protein: CASSEDAANYGYTF. This chain connects TRBV2 to TRBJ1-2; D is unresolved. CDR3 length: 14 residues. V was clipped by 3 bases and J by 0 bases, with 8 bases between them. From germline, CDR1 is SNHLY and CDR2 FYNNEI.

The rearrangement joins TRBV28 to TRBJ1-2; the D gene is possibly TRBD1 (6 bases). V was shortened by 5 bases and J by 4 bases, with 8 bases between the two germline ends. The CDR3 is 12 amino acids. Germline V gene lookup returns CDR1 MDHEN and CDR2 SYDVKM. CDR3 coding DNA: TGTGCCAGCAGTGACAGGATCTATGGCTACACCTTC. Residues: CASSDRIYGYTF.

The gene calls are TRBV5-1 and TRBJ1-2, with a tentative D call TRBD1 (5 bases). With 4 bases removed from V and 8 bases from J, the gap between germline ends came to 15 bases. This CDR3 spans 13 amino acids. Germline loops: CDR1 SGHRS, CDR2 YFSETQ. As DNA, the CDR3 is TGCGCCAGCAGCACCGGGGGGAGGGAAGGCTACACCTTC. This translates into CASSTGGREGYTF.

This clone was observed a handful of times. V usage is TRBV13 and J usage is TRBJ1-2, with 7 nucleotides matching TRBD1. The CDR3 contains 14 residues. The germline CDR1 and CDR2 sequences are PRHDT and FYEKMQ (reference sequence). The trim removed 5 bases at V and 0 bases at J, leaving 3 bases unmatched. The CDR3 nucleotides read TGTGCCAGCAGCCCAGGGACAGCTAACTATGGCTACACCTTC. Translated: CASSPGTANYGYTF.

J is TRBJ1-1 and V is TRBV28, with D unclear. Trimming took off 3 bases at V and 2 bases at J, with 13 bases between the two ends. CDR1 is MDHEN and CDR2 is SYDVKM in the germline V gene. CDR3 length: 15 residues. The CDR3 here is CASSFSPRVNTEAFF. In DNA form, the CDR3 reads TGTGCCAGCAGTTTTAGTCCGCGGGTTAACACTGAAGCTTTCTTT.

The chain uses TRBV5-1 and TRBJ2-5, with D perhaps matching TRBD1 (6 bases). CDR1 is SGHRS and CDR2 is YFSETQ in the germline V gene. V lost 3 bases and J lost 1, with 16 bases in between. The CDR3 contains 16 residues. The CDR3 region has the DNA TGCGCCAGCAGCTGGTTCGGGGAAGGGGGCCAAGAGACCCAGTACTTC. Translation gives CASSWFGEGGQETQYF.

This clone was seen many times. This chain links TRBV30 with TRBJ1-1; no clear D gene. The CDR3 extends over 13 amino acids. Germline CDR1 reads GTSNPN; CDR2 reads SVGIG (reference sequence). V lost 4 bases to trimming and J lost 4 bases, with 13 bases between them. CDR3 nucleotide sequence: TGTGCCTGGAACATACAAAAGCTCACTGAAGCTTTCTTT. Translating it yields CAWNIQKLTEAFF.

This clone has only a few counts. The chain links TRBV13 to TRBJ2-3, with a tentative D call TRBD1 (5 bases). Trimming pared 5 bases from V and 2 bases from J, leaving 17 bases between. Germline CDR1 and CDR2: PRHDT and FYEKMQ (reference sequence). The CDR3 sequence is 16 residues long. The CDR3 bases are TGTGCCAGCAGCCTATACAGGAGTGGTAACACAGATACGCAGTATTTT. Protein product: CASSLYRSGNTDTQYF.

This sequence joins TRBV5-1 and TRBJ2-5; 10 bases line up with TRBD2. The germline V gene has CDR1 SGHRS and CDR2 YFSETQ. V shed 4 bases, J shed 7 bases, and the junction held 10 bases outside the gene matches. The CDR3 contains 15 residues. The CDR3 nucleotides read TGCGCCAGCAGCCATACGGCTAGCGGGGGAGGGACCCAGTACTTC. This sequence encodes CASSHTASGGGTQYF.

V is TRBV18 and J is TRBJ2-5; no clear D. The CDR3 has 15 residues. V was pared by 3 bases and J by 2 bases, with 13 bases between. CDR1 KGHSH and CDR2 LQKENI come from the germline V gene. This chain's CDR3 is CASSPLGPPQETQYF. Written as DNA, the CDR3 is TGTGCCAGCTCACCTCTAGGGCCGCCTCAAGAGACCCAGTACTTC.

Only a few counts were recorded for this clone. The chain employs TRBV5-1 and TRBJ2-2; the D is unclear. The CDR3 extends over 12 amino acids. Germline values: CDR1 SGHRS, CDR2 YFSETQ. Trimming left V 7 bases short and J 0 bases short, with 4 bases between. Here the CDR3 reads CASQANTGELFF. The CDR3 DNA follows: TGCGCCAGCCAGGCGAACACCGGGGAGCTGTTTTTT.

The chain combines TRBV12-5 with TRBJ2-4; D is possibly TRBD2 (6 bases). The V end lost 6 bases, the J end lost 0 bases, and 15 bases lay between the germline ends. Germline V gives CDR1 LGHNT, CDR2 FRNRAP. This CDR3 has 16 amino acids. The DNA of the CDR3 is TGTGCTAGTGGCCCGTTAGCGGCCTTAGCCAAAAACATTCAGTACTTC. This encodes CASGPLAALAKNIQYF. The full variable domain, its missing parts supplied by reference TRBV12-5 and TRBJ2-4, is DARVTQTPRHKVTEMGQEVTMRCQPILGHNTVFWYRQTMMQGLELLAYFRNRAPLDDSGMPKDRFSAEMPDATLATLKIQPSEPRDSAVYFCASGPLAALAKNIQYFGAGTRLSVL.

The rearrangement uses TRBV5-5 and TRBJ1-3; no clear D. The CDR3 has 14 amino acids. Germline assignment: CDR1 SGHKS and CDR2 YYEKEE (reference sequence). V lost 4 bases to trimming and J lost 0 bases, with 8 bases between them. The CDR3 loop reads CASSPRNSGNTIYF. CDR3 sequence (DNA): TGTGCCAGCAGCCCAAGAAACTCTGGAAACACCATATATTTT.

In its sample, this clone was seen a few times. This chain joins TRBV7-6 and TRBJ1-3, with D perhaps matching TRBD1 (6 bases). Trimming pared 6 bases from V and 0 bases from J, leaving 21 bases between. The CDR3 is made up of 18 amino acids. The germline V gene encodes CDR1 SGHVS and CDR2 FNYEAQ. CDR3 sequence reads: CASSAVLGHTLSGNTIYF. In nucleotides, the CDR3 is TGTGCCAGCAGTGCAGTATTGGGACACACGCTCTCTGGAAACACCATATATTTT.

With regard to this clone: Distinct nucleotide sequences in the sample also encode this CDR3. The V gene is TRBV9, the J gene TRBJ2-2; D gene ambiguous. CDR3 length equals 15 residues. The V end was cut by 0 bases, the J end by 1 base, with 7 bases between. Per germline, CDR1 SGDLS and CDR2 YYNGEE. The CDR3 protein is CASSVVAGNTGELFF. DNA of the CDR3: TGTGCCAGCAGCGTAGTGGCTGGGAACACCGGGGAGCTGTTTTTT.

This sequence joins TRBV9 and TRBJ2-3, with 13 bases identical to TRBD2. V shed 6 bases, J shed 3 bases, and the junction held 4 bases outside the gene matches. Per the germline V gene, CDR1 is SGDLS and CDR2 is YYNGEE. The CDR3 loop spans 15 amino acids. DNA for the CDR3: TGTGCCAGCAACAAACTAGCGGGAGGGACAGATACGCAGTATTTT. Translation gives CASNKLAGGTDTQYF.